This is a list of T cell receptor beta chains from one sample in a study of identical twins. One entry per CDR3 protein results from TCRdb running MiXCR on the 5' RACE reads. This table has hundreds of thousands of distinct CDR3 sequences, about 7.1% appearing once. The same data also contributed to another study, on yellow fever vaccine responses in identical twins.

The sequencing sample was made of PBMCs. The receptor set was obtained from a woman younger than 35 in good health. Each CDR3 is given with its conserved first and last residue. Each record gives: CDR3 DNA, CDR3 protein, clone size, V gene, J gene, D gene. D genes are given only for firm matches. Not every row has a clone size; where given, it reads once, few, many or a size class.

TGTGCCAGCAGCGTAAATGGGGGATCCTACGAGCAGTACTTC	CASSVNGGSYEQYF	few	TRBV9	TRBJ2-7	-
TGCAGTGCTAAAGCGGGCTTCACAGATACGCAGTATTTT	CSAKAGFTDTQYF	-	TRBV20-1	TRBJ2-3	-
TGCAGTGCTAGGGGGGTCCCAACGGGTCGGGAGACCCAGTACTTC	CSARGVPTGRETQYF	-	TRBV20-1	TRBJ2-5	-
TGTGCCAGCAACAAAAGGGTCGAAGGCCGAAAAAACATTCAGTACTTC	CASNKRVEGRKNIQYF	-	TRBV21-1	TRBJ2-4	-
TGTGCCAGCAGCCAAAGGGATTCGGTTGGAAACACCATATATTTT	CASSQRDSVGNTIYF	few	TRBV3-1	TRBJ1-3	-
TGTGCCAGCAGGAGTAGCGGGAGCTACTCCTACAATGAGCAGTTCTTC	CASRSSGSYSYNEQFF	-	TRBV28	TRBJ2-1	TRBD2
TGTGCCAGCAGTACCTCTAGCGGGGCCCCAGATACGCAGTATTTT	CASSTSSGAPDTQYF	few	TRBV6-1	TRBJ2-3	TRBD2
TGTGCCAGCAGTTTATGGGGTCCGACAGATACGCAGTATTTT	CASSLWGPTDTQYF	many	TRBV28	TRBJ2-3	-
TGTGCCAGCCTGAGGAGGGGGCTCCTTCCTAGCACAGATACGCAGTATTTT	CASLRRGLLPSTDTQYF	-	TRBV27	TRBJ2-3	-
TGCGCCAGCAGCCAAGAGGTCCAACAGGGGGCTTATGAAAAACTGTTTTTT	CASSQEVQQGAYEKLFF	-	TRBV4-1	TRBJ1-4	TRBD1
TGCGCCAGCAGCCAACCATACAGTGAGCAGTTCTTC	CASSQPYSEQFF	-	TRBV4-1	TRBJ2-1	-
TGTGCCAGCAGTCTCGGGACAGGGCATGAAAAACTGTTTTTT	CASSLGTGHEKLFF	-	TRBV7-9	TRBJ1-4	TRBD1
TGCAGCGTGCTACAAAATGTGGGAGACGCCTACAATGAGCAGTTCTTC	CSVLQNVGDAYNEQFF	many	TRBV29-1	TRBJ2-1	-
TGTGCTAGCAGTGAAGAGGGGACTAGTTTCAATGAGCAGTTCTTC	CASSEEGTSFNEQFF	few	TRBV2	TRBJ2-1	TRBD2
TGTGCCAGCAGCCCGACAGGGTTCGGCGAGCAGTACTTC	CASSPTGFGEQYF	many	TRBV14	TRBJ2-7	TRBD1
TGCAGCGTTGAAAACAGGAACACCGGGGAGCTGTTTTTT	CSVENRNTGELFF	few	TRBV29-1	TRBJ2-2	-
TGTGCCAGCAGCTGGGACTACCGAGATGAGCAGTTCTTC	CASSWDYRDEQFF	-	TRBV5-6	TRBJ2-1	TRBD2
TGCAGCGTTAGGAGAGAGACCCAGTACTTC	CSVRRETQYF	few	TRBV29-1	TRBJ2-5	-